The sequence of this T cell receptor (beta chain) was determined in a study of control samples from healthy donors and cancer patients. Profiled with immunoSEQ multiplex PCR; TCRdb holds only in-frame clones, not every one. The table shows 85,000 to 100,000 clones, with about four fifths occurring only once. This CDR3 contains 13 residues. With 3 bases clipped from V and 6 bases from J, the junction kept 4 bases outside the gene matches. The V gene's germline CDR1 is SGHRS and CDR2 YFSETQ. Sequenced material: blood. The chain uses TRBV5-1 and TRBJ2-7; 9 bases map to TRBD1. The TCR originated in a man aged 55 to 70 in good health. CDR3 loop: CASSWRDRVEQYF. CDR3 nucleotides: TGCGCCAGCAGCTGGAGGGACAGGGTCGAGCAGTACTTC. The full variable domain, in which reference TRBV5-1 and TRBJ2-7 provide the parts outside the CDR3, is KAGVTQTPRYLIKTRGQQVTLSCSPISGHRSVSWYQQTPGQGLQFLFEYFSETQRNKGNFPGRFSGRQFSNSRSEMNVSTLELGDSALYLCASSWRDRVEQYFGPGTRLTVT.